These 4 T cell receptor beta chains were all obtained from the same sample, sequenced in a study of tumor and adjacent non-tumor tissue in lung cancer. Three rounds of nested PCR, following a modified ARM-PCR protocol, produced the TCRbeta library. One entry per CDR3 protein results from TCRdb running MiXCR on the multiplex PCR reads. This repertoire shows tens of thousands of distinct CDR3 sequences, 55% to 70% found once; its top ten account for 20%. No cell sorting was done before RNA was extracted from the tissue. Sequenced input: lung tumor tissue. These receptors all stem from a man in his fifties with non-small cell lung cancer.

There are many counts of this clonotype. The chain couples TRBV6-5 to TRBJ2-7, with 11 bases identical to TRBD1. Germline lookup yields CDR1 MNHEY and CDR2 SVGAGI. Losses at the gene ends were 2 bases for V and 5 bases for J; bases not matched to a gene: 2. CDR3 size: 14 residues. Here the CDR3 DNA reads TGTGCCAGCAGTTACCGGGACAGGGGGGACGAGCAGTACTTC. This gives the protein CASSYRDRGDEQYF.

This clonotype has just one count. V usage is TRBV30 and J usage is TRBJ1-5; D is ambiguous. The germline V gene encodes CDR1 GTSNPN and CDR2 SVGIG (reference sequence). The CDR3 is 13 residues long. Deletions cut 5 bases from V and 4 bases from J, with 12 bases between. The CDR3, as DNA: TGTGCCTGGGGTATGGGAACGAATCAGCCCCAGCATTTT. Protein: CAWGMGTNQPQHF.

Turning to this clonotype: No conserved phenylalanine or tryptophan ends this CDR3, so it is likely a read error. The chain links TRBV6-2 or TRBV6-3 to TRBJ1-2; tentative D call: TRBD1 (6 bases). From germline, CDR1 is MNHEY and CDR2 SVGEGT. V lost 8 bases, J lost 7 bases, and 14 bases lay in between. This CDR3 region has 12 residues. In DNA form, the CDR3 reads TGTGCCAGCGGGCGGGACATTCGTGGCTACACCTCC. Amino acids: CASGRDIRGYTS.

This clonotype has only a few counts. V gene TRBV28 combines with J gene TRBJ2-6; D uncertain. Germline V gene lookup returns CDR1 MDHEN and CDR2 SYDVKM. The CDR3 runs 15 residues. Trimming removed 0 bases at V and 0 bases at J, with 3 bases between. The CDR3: CASSLWGSGANVLTF. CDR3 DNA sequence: TGTGCCAGCAGTTTATGGGGCTCTGGGGCCAACGTCCTGACTTTC. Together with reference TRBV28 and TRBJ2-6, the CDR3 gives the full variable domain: DVKVTQSSRYLVKRTGEKVFLECVQDMDHENMFWYRQDPGLGLRLIYFSYDVKMKEKGDIPEGYSVSREKKERFSLILESASTNQTSMYLCASSLWGSGANVLTFGAGSRLTVL.